These T cell receptor beta chains were read from a single sample in a study of blood T cell repertoires in COVID-19. Using immunoSEQ multiplex PCR, the repertoire was profiled, and TCRdb retains in-frame clones only, with some absent. The sample has roughly 100,000 clones, approximately 89% seen once; the top ten hold roughly a sixth. Sequencing input: peripheral blood. The receptors originated from a woman aged 80 or older in a cohort sampled during active COVID-19. Each CDR3 is given with its conserved first and last residue. The order of the fields is J gene, D gene, CDR3 length, V gene, clone size, CDR3 DNA, CDR3 protein. D genes are given only for firm matches. Some rows have no size entry. The others give once, few or many, or a class for an expanded clone.

>TRBJ2-3|-|16|TRBV15|few
TGTGCCACCAGCAGAGGGATGGCGGGTGGGACAGATACGCAGTATTTT
CATSRGMAGGTDTQYF
>TRBJ1-4|TRBD1|14|TRBV6-5|-
TGTGCCAGCACCGAGGGGGCAGGATTAGAAAAACTGTTTTTT
CASTEGAGLEKLFF
>TRBJ1-1|-|12|TRBV7-9|once
TGTGCCAGCAGCTTCAGGGGTCCTGAAGCTTTCTTT
CASSFRGPEAFF
>TRBJ1-1|-|12|TRBV20-1|once
TGCAGTGCTAGTGGGGAGACCACTGAAGCTTTCTTT
CSASGETTEAFF
>TRBJ1-1|-|15|TRBV19|-
TGTGCCAGCAAACCTCCGACAGGATCGGGCACTGAAGCTTTCTTT
CASKPPTGSGTEAFF
>TRBJ2-1|-|11|TRBV18|once
TGTGCCAGCTCCCCAGAGAATGAGCAGTTCTTC
CASSPENEQFF
>TRBJ2-1|TRBD2|15|TRBV5-1|-
TGCGCCAGCAGCAACCTAGCGGGGGAGATTAATGAGCAGTTCTTC
CASSNLAGEINEQFF
>TRBJ1-6|TRBD1|14|TRBV5-1|-
TGCGCCAGCAGTACAGGGGGCTCGGGCTCACCCCTCCACTTT
CASSTGGSGSPLHF
>TRBJ2-7|-|14|TRBV9|-
TGTGCCAGCAGCGTAGGTAGCAGCTCCTACGAGCAGTACTTC
CASSVGSSSYEQYF
>TRBJ1-2|-|13|TRBV5-6|few
TGTGCCAGCAGGCCGCAGGGTGCCTATGGCTACACCTTC
CASRPQGAYGYTF
>TRBJ2-2|TRBD2|16|TRBV7-2|-
TGTGCCAGCAGCTTAGGACTAGCGGGAGTTCCCGGGGAGCTGTTTTTT
CASSLGLAGVPGELFF
>TRBJ2-5|TRBD1|14|TRBV9|-
TGTGCCAGCAGCGTAGGACAGGGGCAAGAGACCCAGTACTTC
CASSVGQGQETQYF
>TRBJ2-5|-|18|TRBV9|-
TGTGCCAGCAGCGTAGCTACGGGTAGGGCAGGGTCACAAGAGACCCAGTACTTC
CASSVATGRAGSQETQYF
>TRBJ2-7|-|13|TRBV24-1|-
TGTGCCACCAGTGTGGGGGCAGGGTTCGAGCAGTACTTC
CATSVGAGFEQYF
>TRBJ2-1|-|12|TRBV29-1|-
TGCAGCGTTGGGTTCCGGGACAATGAGCAGTTCTTC
CSVGFRDNEQFF
>TRBJ1-1|TRBD1|18|TRBV24-1|-
TGTGCCACCAGTGATTTGAAAAGCGCAGGGGGTTATGAAACTGAAGCTTTCTTT
CATSDLKSAGGYETEAFF
>TRBJ2-7|-|16|TRBV6-1|-
TGTGCCAGCAGTGAAGTCTGGTTGGTCAGTACCTACGAGCAGTACTTC
CASSEVWLVSTYEQYF
>TRBJ2-1|-|16|TRBV27|-
TGTGCCAGCAGTTCCCCCCTGCGGTCTACCTACAATGAGCAGTTCTTC
CASSSPLRSTYNEQFF
>TRBJ2-5|TRBD2|16|TRBV3-1/TRBV3-2|-
TGTGCCAGCAGCCAGTGGGGTAGCGGGAGGCAAGAGACCCAGTACTTC
CASSQWGSGRQETQYF
>TRBJ1-1|-|15|TRBV27|-
TGTGCCAGCAGCCCCCGTCGAAATCCGAGTACTGAAGCTTTCTTT
CASSPRRNPSTEAFF
>TRBJ1-2|TRBD1|13|TRBV3-1/TRBV3-2|-
TGTGCCAGCAGCCCACAGGGGGGAGATGGCTACACCTTC
CASSPQGGDGYTF
>TRBJ1-2|TRBD1|18|TRBV7-9|-
TGTGCCAGCAGCTTACGCGGGACAGAGTTAAATCCTAACTATGGCTACACCTTC
CASSLRGTELNPNYGYTF
>TRBJ2-2|-|15|TRBV7-2|-
TGTGCCAGCAGCTTAGCAGCCGAACTCACCGGGGAGCTGTTTTTT
CASSLAAELTGELFF
>TRBJ2-7|TRBD2|14|TRBV7-2|once
TGTGCCAGCAGCAGACTAGCGGTGTCCTACGAGCAGTACTTC
CASSRLAVSYEQYF
>TRBJ1-6|TRBD1|15|TRBV3-1/TRBV3-2|-
TGTGCCAGCAGCCAAGGGACAGGCGAGATTTCACCCCTCCACTTT
CASSQGTGEISPLHF
>TRBJ2-7|-|13|TRBV19|few
TGTGCCAGTGGCAAGACTAGCTCCTACGAGCAGTACTTC
CASGKTSSYEQYF
>TRBJ2-7|-|15|TRBV7-2|-
TGTGCCAGCAGCTTGTCTGGCGGTTACTCCTACGAGCAGTACTTC
CASSLSGGYSYEQYF
>TRBJ1-3|-|17|TRBV5-4|-
TGTGCCAGCAGCTTGGGCTCCACAGGGCTCTCTGGAAACACCATATATTTT
CASSLGSTGLSGNTIYF
>TRBJ2-5|TRBD2|21|TRBV20-1|-
TGCAGTGCTAGTGGGGCGGCGGGAGGGCCCATGGCCCGTGTGTACCAAGAGACCCAGTACTTC
CSASGAAGGPMARVYQETQYF
>TRBJ1-4|-|15|TRBV19|-
TGTGCCAGTAGTTCGGTCCGGGACTGGAGCGAAAAACTGTTTTTT
CASSSVRDWSEKLFF
>TRBJ2-5|TRBD2|15|TRBV6-5|-
TGTGCCAGCAGTTACTCCCGGGGGGGGAGTGGGACCCAGTACTTC
CASSYSRGGSGTQYF
>TRBJ2-7|-|11|TRBV3-1/TRBV3-2|-
TGTGCCAGCAGCCAAAATCGCGAGCAGTACTTC
CASSQNREQYF
>TRBJ2-1|TRBD2|17|TRBV5-1|-
TGCGCCAGCAGCTCTGAGACTAGCGGGGGGGCGTACAATGAGCAGTTCTTC
CASSSETSGGAYNEQFF
>TRBJ2-7|TRBD2|14|TRBV7-2|-
TGTGCCAGCAGCCAGACTAGCGGAGCCTACGAGCAGTACTTC
CASSQTSGAYEQYF
>TRBJ2-7|TRBD1|15|TRBV6-5|-
TGTGCCAGCAGCAGTGCCGGGACAGGGGGCGGCGAGCAGTACTTC
CASSSAGTGGGEQYF
>TRBJ2-3|-|16|TRBV10-2|once
TGCGCCAGCAGGGCCAGGGGAGGGGTGGGCACAGATACGCAGTATTTT
CASRARGGVGTDTQYF
>TRBJ1-1|TRBD1|16|TRBV18|-
TGTGCCAGCTCACCGGGACAGGGCGTGGGTAGGACTGAAGCTTTCTTT
CASSPGQGVGRTEAFF
>TRBJ1-4|-|14|TRBV10-3|-
TGTGCCACAAAATCGGGGTACGCTAATGAAAAACTGTTTTTT
CATKSGYANEKLFF
>TRBJ2-1|TRBD2|15|TRBV7-3|-
TGTGCCAGCAGCTTAGGGACTAGCGGGGCCTGGGGGCAGTTCTTC
CASSLGTSGAWGQFF
>TRBJ1-1|-|15|TRBV3-1/TRBV3-2|-
TGTGCCAGCGATTCGGGGGGGTTCGGGAACACTGAAGCTTTCTTT
CASDSGGFGNTEAFF
>TRBJ1-2|TRBD1|16|TRBV3-1/TRBV3-2|-
TGTGCCAGCAGCGAAGGGTCGGGACAGAGATTCTATGGCTACACCTTC
CASSEGSGQRFYGYTF
>TRBJ2-5|-|14|TRBV5-1|-
TGCGCCAGCAGCTTGGCGGCAGGGCAAGAGACCCAGTACTTC
CASSLAAGQETQYF
>TRBJ1-2|-|14|TRBV3-1/TRBV3-2|-
TGTGCCAGCAGCCAAGTTGGGACACAGAACGGCTACACCTTC
CASSQVGTQNGYTF
>TRBJ2-3|-|15|TRBV5-1|-
TGCGCCAGCAGCTGGTTGGGATCGGGGGCAGATACGCAGTATTTT
CASSWLGSGADTQYF
>TRBJ2-1|TRBD2|17|TRBV18|-
TGTGCCAGCTCACCCCTCCCGAAGGTGGGGGGGAACAATGAGCAGTTCTTC
CASSPLPKVGGNNEQFF
>TRBJ2-5|TRBD2|14|TRBV6-2/TRBV6-3|-
TGTGCCAGCAGTAAAGCGGGAGTCCCCGAGACCCAGTACTTC
CASSKAGVPETQYF
>TRBJ2-7|TRBD2|20|TRBV27|-
TGTGCCAGCAGAACAACCGGGACTAGCGGGACTCTCCACCTCTCCTACGAGCAGTACTTC
CASRTTGTSGTLHLSYEQYF
>TRBJ1-5|TRBD1|13|TRBV29-1|-
TGCAGCGTTGGAGGGACAGATAATCAGCCCCAGCATTTT
CSVGGTDNQPQHF
>TRBJ1-2|-|14|TRBV5-6|-
TGTGCCAGCAGCTTAAGAGGGGGAGACCATGGCTACACCTTC
CASSLRGGDHGYTF
>TRBJ2-5|-|15|TRBV2|once
TGTGCCAGCAATGGTGGGGCACCCCTTGGAGAGACCCAGTACTTC
CASNGGAPLGETQYF
>TRBJ1-6|-|15|TRBV25-1|-
TGTGCCAGCAGTGAGGGGAGCTCCTATAATTCACCCCTCCACTTT
CASSEGSSYNSPLHF
>TRBJ2-3|TRBD1|15|TRBV7-2|-
TGTGCCAGCAGAGAGGACAGGTTAGGCACAGATACGCAGTATTTT
CASREDRLGTDTQYF
>TRBJ2-7|TRBD2|15|TRBV3-1/TRBV3-2|-
TGTGCCAGCAGCCAAGGGACTAGCGGCTCCTACGAGCAGTACTTC
CASSQGTSGSYEQYF
>TRBJ1-5|TRBD1|14|TRBV15|-
TGTGCCACCAGCAGAGAACAGGGGACTTCGGCCCAGCATTTT
CATSREQGTSAQHF
>TRBJ1-5|-|13|TRBV3-1/TRBV3-2|once
TGTGCCAGCAGCCAAGTTCGGGATCAGCCCCAGCATTTT
CASSQVRDQPQHF
>TRBJ1-2|TRBD1|16|TRBV4-1|-
TGCGCCAGCAGCCAAGACTGGCGACAGGGATTTTATGGCTACACCTTC
CASSQDWRQGFYGYTF
>TRBJ2-1|TRBD2|15|TRBV28|-
TGTGCCACCAAGTTTGAACTAGCGGGGTACAATGAGCAGTTCTTC
CATKFELAGYNEQFF
>TRBJ1-6|TRBD1|16|TRBV9|few
TGTGCCAGCAGCCCAGGTGGTTCAGGGGGTAATTCACCCCTCCACTTT
CASSPGGSGGNSPLHF
>TRBJ1-6|-|15|TRBV5-1|-
TGCGCCAGCAGCTTGGAAGGGGAATTTAGGTCACCCCTCCACTTT
CASSLEGEFRSPLHF
>TRBJ2-7|TRBD1|15|TRBV5-1|-
TGCGCCAGCAGCTTGGGACAGGGAAAAGGCTACGAGCAGTACTTC
CASSLGQGKGYEQYF